A selection of T cell receptor beta chains follows, all from one sample in a study of blood T cell repertoires in COVID-19. The repertoire was sequenced with immunoSEQ multiplex PCR; TCRdb's copy has only in-frame clones and lacks some. This table holds some 670,000 clones, more than 80% found once. Material: peripheral blood. The receptors shown here come from a woman between 18 and 29 years old with acute or convalescent COVID-19. CDR3s include the opening cysteine and the closing phenylalanine or tryptophan. Fields, in order: J gene, clone size, V gene, D gene, CDR3 DNA, CDR3 protein. The D gene is left open where the match is weak. Only some rows state a clone size, as once, few, many or a class for expanded clones.

TRBJ2-1 | . | TRBV11-2 | . | TGTGCCAGCAGTCACGGACAGAGCTCCTACAATGAGCAGTTCTTC | CASSHGQSSYNEQFF
TRBJ2-5 | . | TRBV5-1 | . | TGCGCCAGCAGCTTGGAGTCTAGCGAAGAGACCCAGTACTTC | CASSLESSEETQYF
TRBJ2-1 | . | TRBV6-5 | . | TGTGCCAGCAGCGCTGACGCCAGGGGCAATGAGCAGTTCTTC | CASSADARGNEQFF
TRBJ2-3 | once | TRBV4-3 | . | TGCGCCAGCAGCCTATTTAGCGGTGATACGCAGTATTTT | CASSLFSGDTQYF
TRBJ1-1 | . | TRBV24-1 | TRBD1 | TGTGCCACCAGTCAGGGGACAGGGGTATCCCGCGGAGCTTTCTTT | CATSQGTGVSRGAFF
TRBJ2-5 | . | TRBV7-8 | . | TGTGCCAGCACGGACAGGGAGGGAGAGACCCAGTACTTC | CASTDREGETQYF
TRBJ2-1 | . | TRBV6-2/TRBV6-3 | . | TGTGCCAGCAGTTACGCGACTAGGCCCGATGAGCAGTTCTTC | CASSYATRPDEQFF
TRBJ1-3 | . | TRBV9 | . | TGTGCCAGCAGCTCCGGGGGGGTCTCTGGAAACACCATATATTTT | CASSSGGVSGNTIYF
TRBJ1-2 | . | TRBV6-5 | . | TGTGCCAGCAGCTTAGATGTGGACTATGGCTACACCTTC | CASSLDVDYGYTF
TRBJ2-7 | . | TRBV15 | . | TGTGCCACCAGCAGAGATCTTGTCTCACACTACGAGCAGTACTTC | CATSRDLVSHYEQYF
TRBJ1-5 | . | TRBV12-3/TRBV12-4 | . | TGTGCCAGCAGCTCTTTAGGGGGTCAGCCCCAGCATTTT | CASSSLGGQPQHF
TRBJ1-2 | . | TRBV4-3 | TRBD1 | TGCGCCAGCAGCCAAGCCTCCGGGACAGTCTATGGCTACACCTTC | CASSQASGTVYGYTF
TRBJ2-7 | . | TRBV6-6 | . | TGTGCCAGCAGTTACGACCCTCCGACAAGGTCGGACTTC | CASSYDPPTRSDF
TRBJ1-3 | once | TRBV7-2 | TRBD1 | TGTGCCAGCAGCCCGGGACAGGCTGGAAACACCATATATTTT | CASSPGQAGNTIYF
TRBJ1-3 | few | TRBV9 | . | TGTGCCAGCAGCGTAGACAGCTCTGGAAACACCATATATTTT | CASSVDSSGNTIYF